The 15 T cell receptor beta chains reported below all come from one sample, sequenced in a study of blood T cell repertoires in COVID-19 (dated by TCRdb to 2019 to 2021). The protocol used for the library was the immunoSEQ multiplex PCR assay. TCRdb retrieved this table from immuneACCESS and kept in-frame rearrangements only. Not all clones are present; in checked studies, unresolved V genes account for under half, and no reason is known for the remainder. This sample has more than 60,000 clones in its table, and 90% of those were observed once. The top ten clones comprise less than 9% of the sample. Specimen: peripheral blood. The receptor source for this set is a human donor in a cohort sampled during active COVID-19.

The chain uses TRBV14 and TRBJ1-1, with 10 bases identical to TRBD1. The V and J ends lost 2 bases and 3 bases, in that order; junction bases with no gene match: 3. The CDR3 sequence is 15 residues long. The germline V gene encodes CDR1 SGHDN and CDR2 FVKESK. The CDR3 bases are TGTGCCAGCAGCCAAAGGACAGGGGGGGACACTGAAGCTTTCTTT. Its translation is CASSQRTGGDTEAFF. Full variable domain (rest looked up from reference TRBV14 and TRBJ1-1): EAGVTQFPSHSVIEKGQTVTLRCDPISGHDNLYWYRRVMGKEIKFLLHFVKESKQDESGMPNNRFLAERTGGTYSTLKVQPAELEDSGVYFCASSQRTGGDTEAFFGQGTRLTVV.

The chain links TRBV6-9 to TRBJ1-5; TRBD1 aligns across 9 bases. CDR3 length: 20 amino acids. Germline V gene lookup returns CDR1 MNHGY and CDR2 SVAAGI. Trimming at V came to 0 bases and at J to 3 bases, leaving 15 bases not matched to a gene. CDR3 residues: CASSYSGQGGMSDHNQPQHF. The CDR3 DNA follows: TGTGCCAGCAGTTATTCGGGACAGGGTGGGATGTCGGACCACAATCAGCCCCAGCATTTT.

This chain connects TRBV9 to TRBJ2-1; TRBD2 agrees at 8 bases. Trimming removed 0 bases from V and 0 bases from J; junction bases left unmatched: 8. Germline values: CDR1 SGDLS, CDR2 YYNGEE. The CDR3 consists of 18 residues. CDR3 residues: CASSVDGGGPGSYNEQFF. CDR3 nucleotide sequence: TGTGCCAGCAGCGTAGACGGCGGGGGGCCCGGCTCCTACAATGAGCAGTTCTTC.

J is TRBJ1-5 and V is TRBV28, with D unresolved. Trimming pared 2 bases from V and 4 bases from J, leaving 12 bases between. The germline CDR1 and CDR2 sequences are MDHEN and SYDVKM. The CDR3 totals 15 residues. DNA for the CDR3: TGTGCCAGCAGTTTAACAGTTGGTCCGAATCAGCCCCAGCATTTT. This sequence encodes CASSLTVGPNQPQHF. Drawing the rest from reference TRBV28 and TRBJ1-5, the complete variable domain is DVKVTQSSRYLVKRTGEKVFLECVQDMDHENMFWYRQDPGLGLRLIYFSYDVKMKEKGDIPEGYSVSREKKERFSLILESASTNQTSMYLCASSLTVGPNQPQHFGDGTRLSIL.

The chain combines TRBV21-1 with TRBJ2-4; the table's D call, TRBD2, has no DNA check behind it. TRBV21-1 is a pseudogene. The CDR3 sequence is 14 residues long. DNA for the CDR3: TGTGCCAGCAGCAAAGCGGGGGGTAGGAGCATTCAGTACTTC. Translated, it gives CASSKAGGRSIQYF.

This rearrangement joins TRBV29-1 to TRBJ2-5; D gene uncertain. V lost 5 bases to trimming and J lost 4 bases, with 8 bases between them. The germline V gene encodes CDR1 SQVTM and CDR2 ANQGSEA. The CDR3 is made up of 11 amino acids. CDR3: CSVRVGETQYF. CDR3 DNA sequence: TGCAGCGTTCGGGTAGGAGAGACCCAGTACTTC.

The V and J genes are TRBV7-2 and TRBJ2-3; 7 bases line up with TRBD1. This CDR3 has 17 residues. V dropped 5 bases and J dropped 2; count of bases not matched to a gene: 13. CDR1 SGHTA and CDR2 FQGNSA come from the germline V gene. CDR3 DNA: TGTGCCAGCAGCCCCCAGACAGGGTCGAGCCACACAGATACGCAGTATTTT. Translation: CASSPQTGSSHTDTQYF. Full variable domain (remainder filled in from reference TRBV7-2 and TRBJ2-3): GAGVSQSPSNKVTEKGKDVELRCDPISGHTALYWYRQSLGQGLEFLIYFQGNSAPDKSGLPSDRFSAERTGGSVSTLTIQRTQQEDSAVYLCASSPQTGSSHTDTQYFGPGTRLTVL.

V is TRBV28 and J is TRBJ1-3; a possible D gene is TRBD1 (6 bases). The CDR3 spans 15 residues. The V end was cut by 5 bases, the J end by 0 bases, with 11 bases between. Germline lookup yields CDR1 MDHEN and CDR2 SYDVKM. The CDR3 DNA reads as TGTGCCAGCAGTCACACAGGGTTCTCTGGAAACACCATATATTTT. Translated: CASSHTGFSGNTIYF.

The J gene is TRBJ2-1, the V gene TRBV7-7; possible D gene TRBD2, 6 bases. Trimming cost V 3 bases and J 5 bases, with 20 bases left between them. The CDR3 has 17 residues. CDR1 and CDR2 (germline): SSHAT, FNYEAQ (reference sequence). The CDR3 DNA reads as TGTGCCAGCAGCTTGCGGCCCCTTGGGGGACTCCACAATGAGCAGTTCTTC. Protein: CASSLRPLGGLHNEQFF.

The rearrangement uses TRBV19 and TRBJ1-2, with a weak D call TRBD1 (5 bases). The V gene's germline CDR1 is LNHDA and CDR2 SQIVND (reference sequence). V was pared by 7 bases and J by 6 bases, with 12 bases between. CDR3 length equals 12 residues. CDR3 bases: TGTGCCAGTAAATCGGGGGTGGATGGCTACACCTTC. Residues: CASKSGVDGYTF.

This clone appeared once. The chain recombines TRBV27 with TRBJ1-4; 11 nucleotides match TRBD1. This CDR3 is 17 amino acids long. Losses at the gene ends were 2 bases for V and 2 bases for J; bases not matched to a gene: 4. Germline assignment: CDR1 MNHEY and CDR2 SMNVEV (reference sequence). CDR3 protein: CASSLGGQGGTNEKLFF. In nucleotides, the CDR3 is TGTGCCAGCAGTTTAGGGGGACAGGGGGGGACTAATGAAAAACTGTTTTTT.

This rearrangement joins TRBV29-1 to TRBJ1-6; 7 nucleotides line up with TRBD1. The CDR3 length is 12 residues. Germline assignment: CDR1 SQVTM and CDR2 ANQGSEA. V was pared by 5 bases and J by 9 bases, with 4 bases of the junction left unmatched. CDR3 protein: CSVSNRGSPLHF. CDR3 sequence (DNA): TGCAGCGTTTCAAACAGGGGTTCACCCCTCCACTTT.

V gene TRBV2 combines with J gene TRBJ2-7, with 9 bases that match TRBD1. Germline V gene sequence: CDR1 SNHLY, CDR2 FYNNEI. V dropped 4 bases and J dropped 6; count of bases not matched to a gene: 10. The length of the CDR3 is 15 residues. CDR3 DNA sequence: TGTGCCAGCAGTGTCTCTGCGGGACAGGGCCCCGAGCAGTACTTC. The encoded protein is CASSVSAGQGPEQYF.

The chain carries TRBV28 and TRBJ1-1; D is ambiguous. The CDR3 extends over 15 amino acids. The V end was cut by 5 bases, the J end by 4 bases, with 17 bases between. Per the germline V gene, CDR1 is MDHEN and CDR2 is SYDVKM. The CDR3 reads CASSQHQSAVTEAFF. The CDR3 coding sequence is TGTGCCAGCAGTCAACATCAGTCAGCGGTCACTGAAGCTTTCTTT.

The gene calls are TRBV28 and TRBJ2-7, with 11 bases lining up with TRBD2. This CDR3 comprises 14 residues. The V gene's germline CDR1 is MDHEN and CDR2 SYDVKM. The trim removed 6 bases at V and 7 bases at J, leaving 8 bases unmatched. The CDR3 protein is CASSQLAGAGEQYF. As DNA, the CDR3 is TGTGCCAGCAGCCAACTAGCGGGGGCAGGGGAGCAGTACTTC.